This T cell receptor beta chain appears in the sequencing data of a study of T cell responses to AZD1222 COVID-19 vaccine. Sequencing used immunoSEQ multiplex PCR; TCRdb keeps in-frame clones, though not all of them. The sample lists 100,000 to 130,000 clones, around 90% occurring once. Study findings and constraints: Recipients of two AZD1222 doses showed rising Spike-specific TCR breadth and depth. Of spike-specific TCRs, nearly half reportedly target regions left unmutated in variants.

Regarding this clone: Its antigen is not identified.

Germline trimming cut 1 base from V and 1 base from J; bases unmatched to any gene: 2. The CDR3 extends over 15 amino acids. CDR1 and CDR2 from the germline V gene are MGHRA and YSYEKL. The clonotype comes from an adult in good health. The sample was peripheral blood, taken on day 0 of MenACWY control vaccination. The gene calls are TRBV4-1 and TRBJ1-1; the match to TRBD1 covers 8 bases. CDR3 region: CASSQVQGANTEAFF. Written as DNA, the CDR3 is TGCGCCAGCAGCCAAGTGCAGGGGGCGAACACTGAAGCTTTCTTT.